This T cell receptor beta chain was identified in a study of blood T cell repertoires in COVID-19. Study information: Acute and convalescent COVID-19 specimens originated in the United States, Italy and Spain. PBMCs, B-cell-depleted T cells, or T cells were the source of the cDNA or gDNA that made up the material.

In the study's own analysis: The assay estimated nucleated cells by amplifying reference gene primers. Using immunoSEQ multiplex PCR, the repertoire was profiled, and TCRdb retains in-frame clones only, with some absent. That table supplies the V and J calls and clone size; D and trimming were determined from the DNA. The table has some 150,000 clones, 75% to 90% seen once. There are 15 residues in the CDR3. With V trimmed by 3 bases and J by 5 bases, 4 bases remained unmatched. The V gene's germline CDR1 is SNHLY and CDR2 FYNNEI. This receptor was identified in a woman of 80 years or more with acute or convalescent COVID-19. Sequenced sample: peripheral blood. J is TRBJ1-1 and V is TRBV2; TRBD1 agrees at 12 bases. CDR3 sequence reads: CASSELGQGATEAFF. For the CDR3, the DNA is TGTGCCAGCAGTGAGTTGGGACAGGGGGCTACTGAAGCTTTCTTT. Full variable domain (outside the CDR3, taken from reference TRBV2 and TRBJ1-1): EPEVTQTPSHQVTQMGQEVILRCVPISNHLYFYWYRQILGQKVEFLVSFYNNEISEKSEIFDDQFSVERPDGSNFTLKIRSTKLEDSAMYFCASSELGQGATEAFFGQGTRLTVV.